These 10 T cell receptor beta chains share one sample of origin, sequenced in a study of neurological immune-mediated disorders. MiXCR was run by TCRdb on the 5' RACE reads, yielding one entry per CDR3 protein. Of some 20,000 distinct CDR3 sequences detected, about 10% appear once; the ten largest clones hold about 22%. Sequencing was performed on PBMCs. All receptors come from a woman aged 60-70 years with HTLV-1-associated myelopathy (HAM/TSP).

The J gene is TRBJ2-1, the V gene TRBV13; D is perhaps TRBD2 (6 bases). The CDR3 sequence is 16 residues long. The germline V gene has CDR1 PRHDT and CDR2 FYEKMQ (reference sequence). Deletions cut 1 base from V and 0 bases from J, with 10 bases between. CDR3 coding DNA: TGTGCCAGCAGCTTAGAGTTGCGGGGCTCCTACAATGAGCAGTTCTTC. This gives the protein CASSLELRGSYNEQFF.

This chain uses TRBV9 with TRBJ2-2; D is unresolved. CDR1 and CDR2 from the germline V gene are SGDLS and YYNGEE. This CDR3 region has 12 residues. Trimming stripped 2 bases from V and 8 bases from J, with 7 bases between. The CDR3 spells CASSVTKGELFF. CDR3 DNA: TGTGCCAGCAGCGTTACAAAAGGGGAGCTGTTTTTT.

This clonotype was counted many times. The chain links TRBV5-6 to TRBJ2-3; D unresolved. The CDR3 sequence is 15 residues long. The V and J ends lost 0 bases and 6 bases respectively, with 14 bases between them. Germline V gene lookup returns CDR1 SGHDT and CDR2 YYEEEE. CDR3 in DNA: TGTGCCAGCAGCTTGGGCCCCCCCCCCGGCGATACGCAGTATTTT. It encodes CASSLGPPPGDTQYF. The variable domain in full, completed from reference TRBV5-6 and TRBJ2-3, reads DAGVTQSPTHLIKTRGQQVTLRCSPKSGHDTVSWYQQALGQGPQFIFQYYEEEERQRGNFPDRFSGHQFPNYSSELNVNALLLGDSALYLCASSLGPPPGDTQYFGPGTRLTVL.

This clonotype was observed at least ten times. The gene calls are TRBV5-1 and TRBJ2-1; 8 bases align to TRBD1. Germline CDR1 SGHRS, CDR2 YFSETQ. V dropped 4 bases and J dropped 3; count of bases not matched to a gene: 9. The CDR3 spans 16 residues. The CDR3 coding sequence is TGCGCCAGCAGCCCGGAGGGGACAGGAAACTACAATGAGCAGTTCTTC. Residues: CASSPEGTGNYNEQFF.

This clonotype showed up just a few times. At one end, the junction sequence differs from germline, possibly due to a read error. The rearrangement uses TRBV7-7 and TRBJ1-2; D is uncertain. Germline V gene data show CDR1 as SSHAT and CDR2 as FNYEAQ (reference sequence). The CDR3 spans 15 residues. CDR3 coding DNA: TGTGCTAGCAGCTTAGCTTTGTTCGTTAGGGATGGCTACACCTTC. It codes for CASSLALFVRDGYTF.

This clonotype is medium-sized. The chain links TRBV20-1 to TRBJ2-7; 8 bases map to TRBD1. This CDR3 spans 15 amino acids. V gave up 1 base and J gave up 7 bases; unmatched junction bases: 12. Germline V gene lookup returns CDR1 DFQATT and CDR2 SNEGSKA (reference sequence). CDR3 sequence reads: CSARAADRGIREQYF. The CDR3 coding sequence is TGCAGTGCTAGAGCGGCCGACAGGGGAATCAGGGAGCAGTACTTC.

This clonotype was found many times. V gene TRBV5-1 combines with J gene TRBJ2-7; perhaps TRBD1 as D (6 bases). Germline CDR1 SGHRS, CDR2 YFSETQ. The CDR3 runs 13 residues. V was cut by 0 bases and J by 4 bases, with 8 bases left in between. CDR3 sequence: CASSLGTGYEQYF. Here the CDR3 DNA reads TGCGCCAGCAGCTTGGGAACAGGGTACGAGCAGTACTTC.

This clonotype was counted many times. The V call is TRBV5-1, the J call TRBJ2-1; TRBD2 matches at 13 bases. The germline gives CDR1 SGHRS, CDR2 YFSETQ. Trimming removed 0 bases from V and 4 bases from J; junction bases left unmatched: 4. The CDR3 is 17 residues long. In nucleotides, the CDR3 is TGCGCCAGCAGCTTGGTCGTACTAGCGGGGGGGTACAATGAGCAGTTCTTC. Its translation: CASSLVVLAGGYNEQFF.

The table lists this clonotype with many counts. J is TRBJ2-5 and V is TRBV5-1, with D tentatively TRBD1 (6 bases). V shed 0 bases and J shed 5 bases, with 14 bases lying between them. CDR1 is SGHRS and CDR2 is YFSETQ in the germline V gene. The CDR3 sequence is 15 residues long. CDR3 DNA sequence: TGCGCCAGCAGCTTGGCCAACACAGGGCTGGAGACCCAGTACTTC. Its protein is CASSLANTGLETQYF.

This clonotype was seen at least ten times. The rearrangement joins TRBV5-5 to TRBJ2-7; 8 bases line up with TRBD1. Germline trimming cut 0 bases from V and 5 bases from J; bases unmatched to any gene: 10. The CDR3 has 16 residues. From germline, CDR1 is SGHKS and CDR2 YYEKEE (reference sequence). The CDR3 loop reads CASSLEWAGGKNEQYF. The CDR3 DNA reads TGTGCCAGCAGCTTGGAATGGGCAGGGGGCAAGAACGAGCAGTACTTC.